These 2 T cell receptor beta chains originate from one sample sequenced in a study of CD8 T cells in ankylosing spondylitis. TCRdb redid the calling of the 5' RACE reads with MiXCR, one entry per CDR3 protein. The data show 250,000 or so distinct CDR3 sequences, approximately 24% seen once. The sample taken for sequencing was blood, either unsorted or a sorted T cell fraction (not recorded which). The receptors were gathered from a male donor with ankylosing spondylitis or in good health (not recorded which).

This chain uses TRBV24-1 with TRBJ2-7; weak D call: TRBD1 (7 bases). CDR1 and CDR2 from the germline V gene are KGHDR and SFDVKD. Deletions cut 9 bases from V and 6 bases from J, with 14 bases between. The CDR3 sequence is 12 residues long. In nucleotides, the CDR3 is TGTGCCACCGCAAGACAGGGAGGCGAGCAGTACTTC. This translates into CATARQGGEQYF.

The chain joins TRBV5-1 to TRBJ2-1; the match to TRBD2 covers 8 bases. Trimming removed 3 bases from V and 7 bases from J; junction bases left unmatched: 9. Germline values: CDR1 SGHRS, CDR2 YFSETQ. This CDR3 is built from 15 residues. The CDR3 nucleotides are TGCGCCAGCAGCTCGGACGGGGGGGTCGAGAATGAGCAGTTCTTC. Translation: CASSSDGGVENEQFF.